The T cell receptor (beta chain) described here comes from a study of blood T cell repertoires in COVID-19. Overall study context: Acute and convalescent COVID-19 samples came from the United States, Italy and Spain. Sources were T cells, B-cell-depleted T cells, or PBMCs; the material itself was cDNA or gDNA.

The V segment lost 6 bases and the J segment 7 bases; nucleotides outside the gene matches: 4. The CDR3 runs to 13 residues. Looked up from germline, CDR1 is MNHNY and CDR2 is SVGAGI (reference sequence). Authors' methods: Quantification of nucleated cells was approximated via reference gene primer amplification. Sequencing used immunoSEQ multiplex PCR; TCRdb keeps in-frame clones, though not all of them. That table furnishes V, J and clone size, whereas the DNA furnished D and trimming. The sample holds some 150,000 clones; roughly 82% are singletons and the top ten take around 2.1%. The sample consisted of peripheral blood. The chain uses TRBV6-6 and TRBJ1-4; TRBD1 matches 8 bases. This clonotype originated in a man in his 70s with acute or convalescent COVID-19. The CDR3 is CASRTGGGEKLFF. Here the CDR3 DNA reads TGTGCCAGCAGAACAGGGGGAGGTGAAAAACTGTTTTTT.